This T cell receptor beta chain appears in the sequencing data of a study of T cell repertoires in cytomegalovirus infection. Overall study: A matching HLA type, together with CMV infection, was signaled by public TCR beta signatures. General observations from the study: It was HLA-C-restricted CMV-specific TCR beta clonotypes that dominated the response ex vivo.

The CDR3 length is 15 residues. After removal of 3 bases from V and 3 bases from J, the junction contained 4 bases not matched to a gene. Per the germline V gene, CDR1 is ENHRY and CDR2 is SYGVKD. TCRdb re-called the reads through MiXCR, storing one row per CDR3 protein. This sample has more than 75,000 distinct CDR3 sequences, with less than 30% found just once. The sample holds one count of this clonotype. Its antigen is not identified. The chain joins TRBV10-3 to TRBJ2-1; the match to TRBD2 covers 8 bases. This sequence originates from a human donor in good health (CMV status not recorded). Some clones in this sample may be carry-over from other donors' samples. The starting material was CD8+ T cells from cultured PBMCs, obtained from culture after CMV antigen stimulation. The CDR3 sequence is CAISEAGAVYNEQFF. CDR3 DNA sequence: TGTGCCATCAGTGAAGCGGGGGCTGTCTACAATGAGCAGTTCTTC.